This entry describes one T cell receptor beta chain. The length of the CDR3 is 19 residues. V lost 2 bases and J lost 0, with 20 bases in between. Germline V gene data show CDR1 as MNHEY and CDR2 as SMNVEV (reference sequence). The data stem from a study of cytomegalovirus exposure and HLA in healthy donors. The PCR was carried out with 60 Vbeta primers and 13 Jbeta primers. Repertoires were generated with immunoSEQ multiplex PCR, while TCRdb's copy carries only in-frame clones and drops some. This sample's table has tens of thousands of clones. This TCR was sampled from a girl aged 5-17 years in good health and CMV-seropositive. The sample comprised PBMCs. The genes are TRBV27 and TRBJ1-5; D possibly corresponds to TRBD1 (5 bases). The CDR3 region is CASSLLRPHDSYSNQPQHF. The CDR3 coding sequence is TGTGCCAGCAGTTTACTCCGCCCTCACGACAGCTATAGCAATCAGCCCCAGCATTTT.